These 22 T cell receptor beta chains came from one sample sequenced in a study of neoadjuvant anti-PD-1 for oral cavity cancer. Produced via immunoSEQ multiplex PCR; TCRdb's table is partial and in-frame only. Of about 16,000 clones listed, 60% to 80% are singletons. The sample was PBMCs, taken before nivolumab (anti-PD-1) treatment. The receptors derive from a person between 35 and 79 years old with oral cavity squamous cell carcinoma.

This chain joins TRBV19 and TRBJ2-7; possible D gene TRBD1, 5 bases. Germline V gene data show CDR1 as LNHDA and CDR2 as SQIVND (reference sequence). Between the trimmed V and J ends, which lost 6 bases and 0 bases, there was a span of 12 bases. This CDR3 is 14 amino acids long. CDR3 region: CASSKQESSYEQYF. DNA for the CDR3: TGTGCCAGTAGCAAACAGGAGAGCTCCTACGAGCAGTACTTC.

This clone was seen only once. The chain is built from TRBV28 and TRBJ2-7; 7 bases line up with TRBD1. The CDR3 length is 14 residues. With V trimmed by 6 bases and J by 0 bases, 5 bases remained unmatched. CDR1 is MDHEN, CDR2 SYDVKM, per germline. The CDR3 protein is CASRAQGISYEQYF. CDR3 nucleotide sequence: TGTGCCAGCAGAGCACAGGGGATCTCCTACGAGCAGTACTTC.

This sequence joins TRBV7-2 and TRBJ2-7; 9 bases line up with TRBD1. There are 16 residues in the CDR3. Unmatched junction bases numbered 15, after V lost 6 bases and J lost 6 bases. CDR1 SGHTA and CDR2 FQGNSA come from the germline V gene. The CDR3 nucleotides are TGTGCCAGCAGGGAAGGTACCGCGGGACAGGGTCGCGAGCAGTACTTC. This encodes CASREGTAGQGREQYF.

V and J are TRBV5-1 and TRBJ2-7; a possible D gene is TRBD1 (5 bases). V was cut by 2 bases and J by 1 base, with 13 bases left in between. This CDR3 is 15 amino acids long. Per the germline V gene, CDR1 is SGHRS and CDR2 is YFSETQ. The CDR3 DNA sequence: TGCGCCAGCAGCTTCCAGGGCTTTGGGTCCTACGAGCAGTACTTC. This gives the protein CASSFQGFGSYEQYF. Full variable domain (missing parts from reference TRBV5-1 and TRBJ2-7): KAGVTQTPRYLIKTRGQQVTLSCSPISGHRSVSWYQQTPGQGLQFLFEYFSETQRNKGNFPGRFSGRQFSNSRSEMNVSTLELGDSALYLCASSFQGFGSYEQYFGPGTRLTVT.

The gene calls are TRBV27 and TRBJ2-7, with 8 bases that match TRBD2. Germline V gene lookup returns CDR1 MNHEY and CDR2 SMNVEV (reference sequence). The CDR3 covers 15 residues. With 2 bases clipped from V and 3 bases from J, the junction kept 6 bases outside the gene matches. In DNA form, the CDR3 reads TGTGCCAGCAGTTTAGCGGGAGGTCACCACTACGAGCAGTACTTC. Amino acids: CASSLAGGHHYEQYF.

The CDR3 reads CASSFWDRGYEQYF. The CDR3, as DNA: TGTGCCAGCAGTTTTTGGGACAGGGGCTACGAGCAGTACTTC. The rearrangement uses TRBV27 and TRBJ2-7, with TRBD1 identical over 10 bases. CDR1 and CDR2 from the germline V gene are MNHEY and SMNVEV (reference sequence). With V trimmed by 3 bases and J by 3 bases, 2 bases remained unmatched. The CDR3 covers 14 residues.

This clone was observed a single time. The chain has TRBV10-2 and TRBJ1-2; no reliable D call. Trimming took 6 bases from V and 4 from J, leaving 12 bases between them. This CDR3 contains 13 residues. Germline lookup yields CDR1 WSHSY and CDR2 SAAADI. CDR3 amino acids: CASSSPNFYGYTF. For the CDR3, the DNA is TGCGCCAGCAGCTCACCGAACTTCTATGGCTACACCTTC.

DNA for the CDR3: TGCGCCAGCAGCCGGGTTCTGGGTCCGTACGAGCAGTACTTC. Residues: CASSRVLGPYEQYF. The chain carries TRBV4-1 and TRBJ2-7; the D is unclear. V was trimmed by 4 bases and J by 4 bases, leaving 14 bases between them. In germline, CDR1 is MGHRA, CDR2 YSYEKL. The CDR3 length is 14 residues.

This chain links TRBV7-3 with TRBJ2-3; 9 nucleotides agree with TRBD1. Germline V CDR1 and CDR2: SGHTA, FQGTGA. This CDR3 is built from 14 residues. V lost 5 bases to trimming and J lost 5 bases; unmatched junction nucleotides: 5. CDR3: CASSAGQGIDTQYF. The CDR3 bases are TGTGCCAGCAGCGCGGGACAGGGCATAGATACGCAGTATTTT. The variable domain in full, with the rest retrieved from reference TRBV7-3 and TRBJ2-3, is GAGVSQTPSNKVTEKGKYVELRCDPISGHTALYWYRQSLGQGPEFLIYFQGTGAADDSGLPNDRFFAVRPEGSVSTLKIQRTERGDSAVYLCASSAGQGIDTQYFGPGTRLTVL.

The chain joins TRBV14 to TRBJ2-7; a weak D match, TRBD2 (5 bases). The CDR3 runs 16 residues. The V gene's germline CDR1 is SGHDN and CDR2 FVKESK. V was trimmed by 0 bases and J by 5 bases, leaving 17 bases between them. Here the CDR3 reads CASSQDSLALADEQYF. The CDR3 coding sequence is TGTGCCAGCAGCCAAGATAGTCTGGCGCTAGCAGACGAGCAGTACTTC.

The rearrangement links TRBV13 to TRBJ2-2; D not certain. Germline assignment: CDR1 PRHDT and CDR2 FYEKMQ (reference sequence). The CDR3 extends over 12 amino acids. Trimming left V 5 bases short and J 6 bases short, with 7 bases between. CDR3 amino acids: CASSMYPGELFF. For the CDR3, the DNA is TGTGCCAGCAGCATGTACCCCGGGGAGCTGTTTTTT.

This clone was counted between two and nine times. The rearrangement uses TRBV27 and TRBJ2-5; tentatively, D is TRBD2 (5 bases). This CDR3 is 13 amino acids long. The V gene's germline CDR1 is MNHEY and CDR2 SMNVEV (reference sequence). V was trimmed by 3 bases and J by 4 bases, leaving 9 bases between them. CDR3 residues: CASSFGLSETQYF. The CDR3, as DNA: TGTGCCAGCAGTTTTGGACTCTCAGAGACCCAGTACTTC.

This chain connects TRBV28 to TRBJ1-5; 8 bases are a match to TRBD1. After removal of 6 bases from V and 6 bases from J, the junction contained 7 bases not matched to a gene. The CDR3 length is 14 residues. Germline assignment: CDR1 MDHEN and CDR2 SYDVKM. The CDR3 sequence is CASSKPGGFQPQHF. The CDR3 coding sequence is TGTGCCAGCAGCAAACCAGGGGGCTTTCAGCCCCAGCATTTT. The whole variable domain, remainder taken from reference TRBV28 and TRBJ1-5, is DVKVTQSSRYLVKRTGEKVFLECVQDMDHENMFWYRQDPGLGLRLIYFSYDVKMKEKGDIPEGYSVSREKKERFSLILESASTNQTSMYLCASSKPGGFQPQHFGDGTRLSIL.

The rearrangement joins TRBV7-9 to TRBJ1-5, with D maybe TRBD1 (6 bases). Germline V gene lookup returns CDR1 SEHNR and CDR2 FQNEAQ (reference sequence). Trimming removed 1 base at V and 15 bases at J, with 13 bases between. The CDR3 totals 12 residues. The CDR3 protein is CASSLDGRGVHF. CDR3 nucleotides: TGTGCCAGCAGCTTAGATGGCAGGGGAGTGCATTTT.

The V and J genes are TRBV15 and TRBJ2-7; 11 bases are shared with TRBD1. V lost 0 bases, J lost 5 bases, and 3 bases stayed unmatched. CDR3 length: 15 residues. The germline gives CDR1 LNHNV, CDR2 YYDKDF (reference sequence). CDR3 protein: CATSREGTGGDEQYF. CDR3 DNA: TGTGCCACCAGCAGAGAAGGGACAGGGGGGGACGAGCAGTACTTC. The entire variable domain, with the rest obtained from reference TRBV15 and TRBJ2-7, is as follows: DAMVIQNPRYQVTQFGKPVTLSCSQTLNHNVMYWYQQKSSQAPKLLFHYYDKDFNNEADTPDNFQSRRPNTSFCFLDIRSPGLGDTAMYLCATSREGTGGDEQYFGPGTRLTVT.

The chain employs TRBV5-1 and TRBJ2-1; TRBD1 matches 10 bases. The junction had 10 bases not matched to a gene; V was cut back by 4 bases and J by 6 bases. Germline CDR1 and CDR2: SGHRS and YFSETQ. The CDR3 has 16 amino acids. In nucleotides, the CDR3 is TGCGCCAGCAGCGCTTGGGGACAGGGGACTTCCAATGAGCAGTTCTTC. Translated, it gives CASSAWGQGTSNEQFF.

This sequence joins TRBV7-2 and TRBJ2-3; D gene unclear. The CDR3 is made up of 15 amino acids. The germline gives CDR1 SGHTA, CDR2 FQGNSA. Trimming removed 3 bases at V and 0 bases at J, with 10 bases between. The CDR3 DNA reads TGTGCCAGCAGCTTTGTATCAACAAGCACAGATACGCAGTATTTT. It is translated as CASSFVSTSTDTQYF.

This chain links TRBV19 with TRBJ1-4; D is ambiguous. Trimming took off 4 bases at V and 0 bases at J, with 12 bases between the two ends. The CDR3 extends over 16 amino acids. Germline V lookup: CDR1 LNHDA, CDR2 SQIVND (reference sequence). CDR3 sequence: CASSSPRSATNEKLFF. The CDR3 DNA reads as TGTGCCAGTAGTAGCCCCAGGAGCGCAACTAATGAAAAACTGTTTTTT.

CDR3 in amino acids: CASSEIVATDTQYF. DNA of the CDR3: TGTGCCAGCAGTGAAATCGTAGCAACAGATACGCAGTATTTT. This sequence joins TRBV6-1 and TRBJ2-3; D remains ambiguous. CDR3 length: 14 amino acids. Germline V gives CDR1 MNHNS, CDR2 SASEGT. Trimming removed 2 bases at V and 3 bases at J, with 9 bases between.

J is TRBJ2-3 and V is TRBV30, with D perhaps matching TRBD2 (6 bases). CDR1 and CDR2 from the germline V gene are GTSNPN and SVGIG (reference sequence). The length of the CDR3 is 13 residues. V gave up 4 bases and J gave up 4 bases, with 12 bases separating them. CDR3 sequence reads: CAWNLGGSDTQYF. The CDR3, as DNA: TGTGCCTGGAATCTGGGAGGATCAGATACGCAGTATTTT.

The CDR3 nucleotides are TGTGCCAGCAGTGCCACTTTCGGCAATGAGCAGTTCTTC. Translated, it gives CASSATFGNEQFF. V usage is TRBV6-1 and J usage is TRBJ2-1; no reliable D call. Germline CDR1 MNHNS, CDR2 SASEGT. Trimming removed 4 bases from V and 6 bases from J, with 10 bases in between. CDR3 length: 13 residues.

This clone was counted a few times. This chain connects TRBV6-5 to TRBJ1-1, with no clear D. The germline V gene encodes CDR1 MNHEY and CDR2 SVGAGI. The CDR3 extends over 15 amino acids. V was shortened by 6 bases and J by 0 bases, with 14 bases between the two germline ends. The CDR3 loop reads CASRHRRSLNTEAFF. CDR3 DNA sequence: TGTGCCAGCAGGCATCGACGGAGCTTGAACACTGAAGCTTTCTTT.